This TCR beta chain was sequenced in a study of blood T cell repertoires in COVID-19. Background on the study: Whether acute or convalescent, the COVID-19 samples came from the United States, Italy and Spain. T cells, B-cell-depleted T cells, or PBMCs supplied cDNA or gDNA.

Trimming removed 7 bases at V and 1 base at J, with 7 bases between. Germline CDR1 is MDHEN and CDR2 is SYDVKM. The CDR3 consists of 12 residues. Per the study methods: Reference gene primer amplification in the assay estimated nucleated cell counts. Libraries were prepared by immunoSEQ multiplex PCR; TCRdb keeps only in-frame clonotypes and omits some of them. That table furnishes V, J and clone size, whereas the DNA furnished D and trimming. The repertoire holds 150,000 or so clones, with approximately 88% as singletons. The chain uses TRBV28 and TRBJ1-1; D remains ambiguous. Sequenced material: peripheral blood. The receptor was derived from a human donor in a cohort sampled during active COVID-19. CDR3 residues: CASTLWNTEAFF. The CDR3 DNA reads TGTGCCAGCACCCTCTGGAACACTGAAGCTTTCTTT.